This TCR beta chain is from a study of blood T cell repertoires in COVID-19. Per the original methods: Reference gene primer amplification yielded estimated nucleated cell counts. The repertoire was sequenced with immunoSEQ multiplex PCR; TCRdb's copy has only in-frame clones and lacks some. The D gene and trimming were derived from the DNA, and the V and J assignments and clone size from that table. The table has roughly 70,000 clones, around nine tenths seen once. From germline, CDR1 is SGHTA and CDR2 FQGTGA. V lost 2 bases and J lost 2; bases outside the gene matches: 6. The CDR3 length is 15 residues.

Sequences were obtained from peripheral blood. The receptor was derived from a man aged 65 to 79 with acute or convalescent COVID-19. This chain uses TRBV7-3 with TRBJ2-7; 7 bases line up with TRBD1. The CDR3 coding sequence is TGTGCCAGCAGCTTAGGGGCAGGGGGAGCCTACGAGCAGTACTTC. Its translation is CASSLGAGGAYEQYF. Variable domain in full (rest from reference TRBV7-3 and TRBJ2-7): GAGVSQTPSNKVTEKGKYVELRCDPISGHTALYWYRQSLGQGPEFLIYFQGTGAADDSGLPNDRFFAVRPEGSVSTLKIQRTERGDSAVYLCASSLGAGGAYEQYFGPGTRLTVT.